These 12 T cell receptor beta chains were all obtained from the same sample, sequenced in a study of regulatory T cells in long-lasting Graves disease (dated by TCRdb to the early 2020s). This sample's time point label indicates: newly diagnosed GD, antithyroid drugs for less than 3 months. For both TCR sequencing and RNA sequencing, RNA was extracted from PBMCs using TRIzol. Libraries came from multiplex PCR. The data were produced on an Illumina HiSeq 4000. CDR3 regions were amplified by Arm-PCR with iRepertoire HTBI primers to construct TCR beta libraries. TCRdb reworked the public reads: Q25 trimming with fastp, MiXCR clone assembly, productive beta chains retained. For every CDR3 protein sequence, its rows merge into one entry that carries the most common genes and DNA. The sample data list about 620,000 distinct CDR3 sequences, and around 17% of these were observed just once. More than 15% of the sample is held by the ten biggest clonotypes.

The same data also contributed to another study, on T cells in Graves' hyperthyroidism and ophthalmopathy.

Source: peripheral blood mononuclear cells (PBMCs), taken at new diagnosis, from a patient treated with antithyroid drugs. These receptors all come from a woman in her 30s with Graves disease. Donor details come from another sample of the same person, matched by shared clones.

The rearrangement links TRBV7-2 to TRBJ2-3; 13 bases fit TRBD2. V lost 1 base, J lost 7 bases, and 5 bases stayed unmatched. This CDR3 is 16 amino acids long. The germline CDR1 and CDR2 sequences are SGHTA and FQGNSA. CDR3 in amino acids: CASSLGLAGGGYTQYF. The CDR3 nucleotides are TGTGCCAGCAGCTTAGGACTAGCGGGAGGAGGGTATACGCAGTATTTT. Full variable domain (rest looked up from reference TRBV7-2 and TRBJ2-3): GAGVSQSPSNKVTEKGKDVELRCDPISGHTALYWYRQSLGQGLEFLIYFQGNSAPDKSGLPSDRFSAERTGGSVSTLTIQRTQQEDSAVYLCASSLGLAGGGYTQYFGPGTRLTVL.

The chain combines TRBV28 with TRBJ2-7; 10 bases map to TRBD2. Germline V gene data show CDR1 as MDHEN and CDR2 as SYDVKM. This CDR3 is 16 amino acids long. With V trimmed by 6 bases and J by 2 bases, 10 bases remained unmatched. The CDR3 nucleotides read TGTGCCAGCAGGTCACCCTCTAGCGGGAGCACCTACGAGCAGTACTTC. It encodes CASRSPSSGSTYEQYF.

This clonotype has just a few counts. The chain combines TRBV20-1 with TRBJ2-6; no clear D. Germline-derived CDR1 and CDR2 are DFQATT and SNEGSKA (reference sequence). Trimming shortened V by 1 base and J by 0 bases, and 10 bases separated the two germline ends. This CDR3 region has 16 residues. The CDR3 reads CSARGVGYSGANVLTF. Written as DNA, the CDR3 is TGCAGTGCTAGAGGAGTGGGGTACTCTGGGGCCAACGTCCTGACTTTC.

This clonotype was counted between two and nine times. V gene TRBV5-1 combines with J gene TRBJ2-3; 8 nucleotides line up with TRBD1. After removal of 6 bases from V and 2 bases from J, the junction contained 5 bases not matched to a gene. This CDR3 is 14 amino acids long. Germline values: CDR1 SGHRS, CDR2 YFSETQ. CDR3: CASTPGQVTDTQYF. Here the CDR3 DNA reads TGCGCCAGCACACCGGGACAGGTCACAGATACGCAGTATTTT.

The chain recombines TRBV12-3 or TRBV12-4 with TRBJ1-2, with D hard to call. This CDR3 contains 13 residues. Trimming left V 2 bases short and J 1 base short, with 5 bases between. CDR3 bases: TGTGCCAGCAGTTTAAACTTTAACTATGGCTACACCTTC. This encodes CASSLNFNYGYTF.

This clonotype appeared many times. The rearrangement links TRBV7-3 to TRBJ2-1, with 11 bases fitting TRBD2. CDR3 length: 16 amino acids. In germline, CDR1 is SGHTA, CDR2 FQGTGA. Unmatched junction bases numbered 10, after V lost 5 bases and J lost 7 bases. CDR3 in amino acids: CASSPSSGRAGNEQFF. The CDR3, as DNA: TGTGCCAGCAGCCCGAGTAGCGGGAGGGCCGGGAATGAGCAGTTCTTC.

There are many counts of this clonotype. The chain carries TRBV6-1 and TRBJ2-3; D uncertain. V was cut by 6 bases and J by 4 bases, with 14 bases left in between. Germline CDR1 is MNHNS and CDR2 is SASEGT. This CDR3 is 14 amino acids long. CDR3 sequence reads: CASRRLGVADTQYF. As DNA, the CDR3 is TGTGCCAGCAGAAGGCTAGGTGTAGCAGATACGCAGTATTTT.

In this sample, this clonotype turned up a few times. This sequence joins TRBV30 and TRBJ1-3; maybe TRBD1 (5 bases). V was clipped by 1 base and J by 0 bases, with 10 bases between them. Looked up from germline, CDR1 is GTSNPN and CDR2 is SVGIG (reference sequence). This CDR3 is built from 15 residues. The CDR3 is CAWSASGHSGNTIYF. The CDR3 bases are TGTGCCTGGAGTGCATCAGGGCACTCTGGAAACACCATATATTTT.

This clonotype was detected ten times or more. CDR3 nucleotides: TGTGCCAGCAGCCCGAGACGGTATGGCTACACCTTC. It is translated as CASSPRRYGYTF. This sequence joins TRBV12-3 or TRBV12-4 and TRBJ1-2; D is unresolved. V was pared by 6 bases and J by 5 bases, with 10 bases between. This CDR3 region has 12 residues.

This clonotype has a count of ten or more. V usage is TRBV28 and J usage is TRBJ2-5; 7 positions match TRBD2. V trimming: 7 bases; J trimming: 5 bases; junction bases outside the gene matches: 7. CDR3 length: 13 amino acids. Germline V gene lookup returns CDR1 MDHEN and CDR2 SYDVKM. This chain's CDR3 is CASNAGVSETQYF. CDR3 DNA sequence: TGTGCCAGCAACGCGGGAGTCTCTGAGACCCAGTACTTC.

The sample holds many counts of this clonotype. The chain has TRBV27 and TRBJ2-1; 7 bases are a match to TRBD2. J gave up 8 bases and V 4 bases, and 8 bases lay outside the gene matches. The CDR3 runs 14 residues. Germline-derived CDR1 and CDR2 are MNHEY and SMNVEV (reference sequence). CDR3 bases: TGTGCCAGCAGTTCGGAGCGGGATTACGATGAGCAGTTCTTC. It is translated as CASSSERDYDEQFF.

This chain connects TRBV30 to TRBJ1-2; no clear D. The germline CDR1 and CDR2 sequences are GTSNPN and SVGIG (reference sequence). The CDR3 is made up of 13 amino acids. V was shortened by 4 bases and J by 4 bases, with 13 bases between the two germline ends. The CDR3 reads CAWMVGGVYGYTF. In DNA, the CDR3 is TGTGCCTGGATGGTAGGAGGAGTCTATGGCTACACCTTC.